What follows are 18 T cell receptor beta chains derived from one specimen sequenced in a study of T cells expressing NK-cell markers. TCRdb reprocessed the 5' RACE reads, with one entry per CDR3 protein and no DNA. In all, the sample yields under 500,000 distinct CDR3 sequences. Sequenced sample: blood T cells: a sorted CD56 or NKG2C T cell subset, CD4+ or CD8+ T cells, or bulk PBMC T cells (not recorded which). All receptors come from a woman between 18 and 75 years old in good health.

CDR3 residues: CASSYYGMKGETQYF. The chain joins TRBV6-2 or TRBV6-3 to TRBJ2-5; without DNA, the TCRdb call of TRBD1 cannot be checked. Germline V lookup: CDR1 MNHEY, CDR2 SVGEGT. The CDR3 contains 15 residues.

CDR3 protein: CSASGTTNPQHF. J is TRBJ1-5 and V is TRBV20-1; TCRdb names TRBD1, which stays unverified in the absence of DNA. This CDR3 comprises 12 residues. Germline V CDR1 and CDR2: DFQATT, SNEGSKA (reference sequence).

The chain joins TRBV28 to TRBJ2-3; TCRdb's D call, TRBD2, is unchecked because there is no DNA. Per the germline V gene, CDR1 is MDHEN and CDR2 is SYDVKM. The CDR3 has 17 residues. CDR3 in amino acids: CASSFVRAGTSTDTQYF.

The chain joins TRBV12-3 or TRBV12-4 to TRBJ2-2; TCRdb returns TRBD2, unconfirmable since there is no DNA. The CDR3 contains 15 residues. This CDR3 is CASSTRLATSGELFF.

This rearrangement joins TRBV5-1 to TRBJ2-5; with no DNA, the TCRdb D assignment of TRBD2 cannot be verified. Per the germline V gene, CDR1 is SGHRS and CDR2 is YFSETQ. The CDR3 sequence is 16 residues long. The CDR3 reads CASSSQLAAPGETQYF.

The genes are TRBV29-1 and TRBJ2-7; absent DNA, TCRdb's TRBD1 call cannot be checked. The CDR3 has 13 amino acids. Per the germline V gene, CDR1 is SQVTM and CDR2 is ANQGSEA. CDR3 protein: CSVESDRGYEQYF.

The chain uses TRBV2 and TRBJ2-3; the D call of TRBD1 rests on TCRdb alone, since no DNA is present to check it. This CDR3 spans 16 amino acids. Germline CDR1 SNHLY, CDR2 FYNNEI. CDR3 in amino acids: CASIPSGDRGGDTQYF.

This chain uses TRBV7-2 with TRBJ2-3; TCRdb's D gene call, TRBD1, goes unchecked for lack of DNA. The CDR3 is made up of 13 amino acids. Germline CDR1 and CDR2: SGHTA and FQGNSA. The CDR3 spells CASSLGDRDTQYF.

The gene calls are TRBV29-1 and TRBJ1-2. The CDR3 totals 12 residues. The germline CDR1 and CDR2 sequences are SQVTM and ANQGSEA. The CDR3 sequence is CSVVSIGYGYTF.

V gene TRBV20-1 combines with J gene TRBJ2-1. From germline, CDR1 is DFQATT and CDR2 SNEGSKA (reference sequence). This CDR3 comprises 14 residues. CDR3 sequence reads: CSARVGSSYNEQFF.

The V and J genes are TRBV7-6 and TRBJ2-1; TCRdb returns TRBD2, unconfirmable since there is no DNA. The CDR3 is 16 residues long. The germline V gene encodes CDR1 SGHVS and CDR2 FNYEAQ. The CDR3: CASSLGGSGTHNEQFF.

The chain employs TRBV20-1 and TRBJ2-1; the TCRdb D gene call, TRBD2, has no DNA to confirm it. Germline V CDR1 and CDR2: DFQATT, SNEGSKA (reference sequence). CDR3 size: 14 residues. This chain's CDR3 is CSATGLAAYNEQFF.

The chain carries TRBV12-3 or TRBV12-4 and TRBJ1-1. CDR3 length: 15 amino acids. The CDR3 sequence is CASSRGRATNTEAFF.

This chain connects TRBV24-1 to TRBJ2-1. The CDR3 covers 14 residues. Germline V lookup: CDR1 KGHDR, CDR2 SFDVKD. The CDR3 is CATSDLTSRNEQFF.

The chain is built from TRBV7-2 and TRBJ2-4; TCRdb picks TRBD2, but there is no DNA to check that call. The CDR3 runs to 17 residues. CDR1 SGHTA and CDR2 FQGNSA come from the germline V gene. CDR3 residues: CASSLAASGWGGNIQYF. The variable domain in full, completed from reference TRBV7-2 and TRBJ2-4, reads GAGVSQSPSNKVTEKGKDVELRCDPISGHTALYWYRQSLGQGLEFLIYFQGNSAPDKSGLPSDRFSAERTGGSVSTLTIQRTQQEDSAVYLCASSLAASGWGGNIQYFGAGTRLSVL.

V usage is TRBV12-3 or TRBV12-4 and J usage is TRBJ1-2. This CDR3 region has 14 residues. The CDR3 sequence is CASSLVSPASGYTF.

The rearrangement joins TRBV12-3 or TRBV12-4 to TRBJ2-2; lacking DNA, the TRBD1 call made by TCRdb goes unchecked. The CDR3 sequence is 15 residues long. CDR3 sequence reads: CASMRETGHAGELFF.

The V gene is TRBV11-2, the J gene TRBJ2-3; TCRdb outputs TRBD2, but without DNA this stays unchecked. Germline V CDR1 and CDR2: SGHAT, FQNNGV. The CDR3 loop spans 16 amino acids. CDR3 loop: CASSSTSETSTDTQYF.